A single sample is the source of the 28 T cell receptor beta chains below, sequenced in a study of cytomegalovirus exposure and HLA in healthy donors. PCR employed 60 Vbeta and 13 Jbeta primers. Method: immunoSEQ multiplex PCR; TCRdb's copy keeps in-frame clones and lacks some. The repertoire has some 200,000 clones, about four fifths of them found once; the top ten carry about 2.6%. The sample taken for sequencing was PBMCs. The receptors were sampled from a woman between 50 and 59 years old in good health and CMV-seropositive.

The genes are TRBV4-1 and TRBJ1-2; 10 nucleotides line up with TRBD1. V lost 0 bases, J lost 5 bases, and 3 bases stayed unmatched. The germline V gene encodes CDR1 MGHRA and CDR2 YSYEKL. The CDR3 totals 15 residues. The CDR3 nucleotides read TGCGCCAGCAGCCAAGAATGGGACAGGGGTTATGGCTACACCTTC. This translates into CASSQEWDRGYGYTF.

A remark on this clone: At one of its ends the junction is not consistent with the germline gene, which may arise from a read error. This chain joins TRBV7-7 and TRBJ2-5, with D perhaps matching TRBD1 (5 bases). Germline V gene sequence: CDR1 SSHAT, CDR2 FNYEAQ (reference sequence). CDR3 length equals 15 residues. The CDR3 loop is CASSLMPRDQETQYF. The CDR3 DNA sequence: TGTGCTAGCAGCTTAATGCCCAGGGATCAAGAGACCCAGTACTTC.

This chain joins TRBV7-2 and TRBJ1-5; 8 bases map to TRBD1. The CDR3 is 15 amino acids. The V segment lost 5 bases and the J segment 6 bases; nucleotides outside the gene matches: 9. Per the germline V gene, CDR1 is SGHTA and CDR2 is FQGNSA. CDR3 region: CASSVDRGRSQPQHF. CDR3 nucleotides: TGTGCCAGCAGCGTAGACAGGGGCCGCAGTCAGCCCCAGCATTTT.

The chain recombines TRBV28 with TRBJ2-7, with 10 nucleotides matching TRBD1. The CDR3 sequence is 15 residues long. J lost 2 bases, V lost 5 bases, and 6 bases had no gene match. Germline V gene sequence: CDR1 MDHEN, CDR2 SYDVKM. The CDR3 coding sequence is TGTGCCAGCAGTAATGCTGGGACAGGGGCCTACGAGCAGTACTTC. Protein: CASSNAGTGAYEQYF. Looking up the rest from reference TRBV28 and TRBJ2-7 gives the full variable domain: DVKVTQSSRYLVKRTGEKVFLECVQDMDHENMFWYRQDPGLGLRLIYFSYDVKMKEKGDIPEGYSVSREKKERFSLILESASTNQTSMYLCASSNAGTGAYEQYFGPGTRLTVT.

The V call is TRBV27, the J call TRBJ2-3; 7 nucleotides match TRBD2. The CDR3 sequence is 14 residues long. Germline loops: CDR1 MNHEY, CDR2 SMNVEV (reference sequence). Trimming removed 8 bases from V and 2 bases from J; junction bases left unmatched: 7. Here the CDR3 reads CASLAGRPTDTQYF. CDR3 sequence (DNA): TGTGCCAGCTTGGCCGGGAGGCCCACAGATACGCAGTATTTT.

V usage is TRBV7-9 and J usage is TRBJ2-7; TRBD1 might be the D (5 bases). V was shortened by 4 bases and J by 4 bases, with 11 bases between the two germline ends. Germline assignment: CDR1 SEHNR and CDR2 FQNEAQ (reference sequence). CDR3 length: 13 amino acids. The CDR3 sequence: CASSSSGIYEQYF. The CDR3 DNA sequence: TGTGCCAGCAGCTCCTCAGGGATTTACGAGCAGTACTTC.

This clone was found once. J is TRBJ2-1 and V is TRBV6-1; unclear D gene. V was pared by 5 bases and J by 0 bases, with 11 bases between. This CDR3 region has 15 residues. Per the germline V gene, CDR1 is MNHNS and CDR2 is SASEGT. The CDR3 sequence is CASSSQVSSYNEQFF. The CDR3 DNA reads TGTGCCAGCAGTTCTCAGGTTAGCTCCTACAATGAGCAGTTCTTC.

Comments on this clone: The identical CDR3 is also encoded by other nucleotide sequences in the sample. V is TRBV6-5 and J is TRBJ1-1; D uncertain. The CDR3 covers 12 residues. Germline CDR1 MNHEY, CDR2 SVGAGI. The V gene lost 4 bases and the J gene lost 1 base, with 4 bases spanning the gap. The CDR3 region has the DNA TGTGCCAGCAGTTTATCGAACACTGAAGCTTTCTTT. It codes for CASSLSNTEAFF.

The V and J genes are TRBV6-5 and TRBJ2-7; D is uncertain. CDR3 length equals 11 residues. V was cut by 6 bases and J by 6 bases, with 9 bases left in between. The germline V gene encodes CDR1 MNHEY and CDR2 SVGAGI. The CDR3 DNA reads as TGTGCCAGCAGATTGACAATCGAGCAGTACTTC. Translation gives CASRLTIEQYF.

The DNA of the CDR3 is TGTGCCAGCAGGCGAGGAGAGACCCAGTACTTC. Its translation is CASRRGETQYF. The J gene is TRBJ2-5, the V gene TRBV10-3; D gene ambiguous. Looked up from germline, CDR1 is ENHRY and CDR2 is SYGVKD. The V and J ends lost 10 bases and 4 bases respectively, with 10 bases between them. This CDR3 has 11 amino acids.

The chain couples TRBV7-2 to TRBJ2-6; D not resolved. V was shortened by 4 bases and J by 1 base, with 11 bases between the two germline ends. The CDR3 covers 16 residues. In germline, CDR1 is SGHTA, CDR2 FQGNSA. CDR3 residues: CASSYPTVSGANVLTF. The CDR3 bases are TGTGCCAGCAGCTACCCCACAGTTTCTGGGGCCAACGTCCTGACTTTC. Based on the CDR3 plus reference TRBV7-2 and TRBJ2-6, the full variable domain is GAGVSQSPSNKVTEKGKDVELRCDPISGHTALYWYRQSLGQGLEFLIYFQGNSAPDKSGLPSDRFSAERTGGSVSTLTIQRTQQEDSAVYLCASSYPTVSGANVLTFGAGSRLTVL.

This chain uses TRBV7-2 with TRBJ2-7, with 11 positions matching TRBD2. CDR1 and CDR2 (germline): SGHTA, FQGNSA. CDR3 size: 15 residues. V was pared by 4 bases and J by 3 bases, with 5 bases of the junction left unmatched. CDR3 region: CASSSSGLADYEQYF. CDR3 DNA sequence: TGTGCCAGCAGCTCCTCGGGACTAGCGGACTACGAGCAGTACTTC.

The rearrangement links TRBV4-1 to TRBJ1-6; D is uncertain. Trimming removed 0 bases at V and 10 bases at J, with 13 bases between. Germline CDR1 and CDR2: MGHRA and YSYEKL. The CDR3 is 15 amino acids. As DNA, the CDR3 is TGCGCCAGCAGCCAAGATAGCGGGTTAGGGTCACCCCTCCACTTT. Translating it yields CASSQDSGLGSPLHF.

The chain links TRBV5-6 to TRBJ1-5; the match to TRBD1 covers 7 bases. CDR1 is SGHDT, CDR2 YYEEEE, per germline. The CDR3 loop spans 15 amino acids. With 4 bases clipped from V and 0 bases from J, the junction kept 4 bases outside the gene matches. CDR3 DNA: TGTGCCAGCAGCCTGGGACAGAGTAGCAATCAGCCCCAGCATTTT. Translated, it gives CASSLGQSSNQPQHF.

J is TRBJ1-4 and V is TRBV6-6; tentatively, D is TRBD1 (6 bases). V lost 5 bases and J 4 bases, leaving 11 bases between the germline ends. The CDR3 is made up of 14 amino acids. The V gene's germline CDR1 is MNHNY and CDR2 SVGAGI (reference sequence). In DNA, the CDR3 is TGTGCCAGCAGTCTAACAGGGTTTAATGAAAAACTGTTTTTT. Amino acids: CASSLTGFNEKLFF.

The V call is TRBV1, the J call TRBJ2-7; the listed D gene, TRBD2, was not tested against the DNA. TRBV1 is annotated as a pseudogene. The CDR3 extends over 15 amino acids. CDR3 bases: TGCACCAGCAGCCACCGACTAGCTTCACCCTACGAGCAGTACTTC. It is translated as CTSSHRLASPYEQYF.

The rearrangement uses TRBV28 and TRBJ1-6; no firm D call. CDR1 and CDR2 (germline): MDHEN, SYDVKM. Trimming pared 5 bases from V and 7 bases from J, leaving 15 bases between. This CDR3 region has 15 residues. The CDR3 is CASSRLEGRNSPLHF. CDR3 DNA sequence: TGTGCCAGCAGTCGTCTCGAAGGGAGAAATTCACCCCTCCACTTT.

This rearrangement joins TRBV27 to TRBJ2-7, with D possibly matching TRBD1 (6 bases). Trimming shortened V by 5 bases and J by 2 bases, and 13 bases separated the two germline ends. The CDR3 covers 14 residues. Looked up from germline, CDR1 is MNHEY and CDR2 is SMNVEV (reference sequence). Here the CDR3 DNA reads TGTGCCAGCAGTGCCACAGGGTTTCCCTACGAGCAGTACTTC. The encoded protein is CASSATGFPYEQYF.

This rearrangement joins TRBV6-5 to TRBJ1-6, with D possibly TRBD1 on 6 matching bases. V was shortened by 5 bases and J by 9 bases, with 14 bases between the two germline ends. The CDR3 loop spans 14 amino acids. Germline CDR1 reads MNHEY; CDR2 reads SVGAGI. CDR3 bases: TGTGCCAGCAGTGAAACAGGGAGTAGTTCACCCCTCCACTTT. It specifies CASSETGSSSPLHF.

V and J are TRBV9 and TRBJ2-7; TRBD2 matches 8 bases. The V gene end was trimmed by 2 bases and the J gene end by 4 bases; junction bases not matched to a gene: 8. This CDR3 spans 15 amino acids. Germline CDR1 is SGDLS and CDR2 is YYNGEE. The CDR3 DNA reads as TGTGCCAGCAGCGTTGAGCCGGGGGGGCCATACGAGCAGTACTTC. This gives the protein CASSVEPGGPYEQYF.

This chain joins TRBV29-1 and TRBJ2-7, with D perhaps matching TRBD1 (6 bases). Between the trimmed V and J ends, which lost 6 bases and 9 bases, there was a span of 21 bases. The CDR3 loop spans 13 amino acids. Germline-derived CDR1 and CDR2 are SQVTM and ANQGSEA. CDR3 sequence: CSVDLEQGTGQYF. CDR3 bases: TGCAGCGTAGACCTTGAACAGGGAACGGGGCAGTACTTC.

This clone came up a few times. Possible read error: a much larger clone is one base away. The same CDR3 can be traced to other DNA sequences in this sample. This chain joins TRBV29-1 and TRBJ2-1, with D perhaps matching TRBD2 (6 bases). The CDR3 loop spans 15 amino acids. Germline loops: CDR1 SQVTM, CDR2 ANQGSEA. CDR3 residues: CSVEFWDSDYNEQFF. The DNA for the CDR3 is TGCAGCGTTGAGTTCTGGGACTCGGACTACAATGAGCAATTCTTC.

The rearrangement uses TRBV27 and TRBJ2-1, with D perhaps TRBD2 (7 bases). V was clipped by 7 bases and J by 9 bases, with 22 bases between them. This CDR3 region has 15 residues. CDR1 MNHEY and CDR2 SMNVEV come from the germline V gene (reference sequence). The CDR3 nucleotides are TGTGCCAGCACTTCGGCCGGGACAACGGGGGGTGAGCAGTTCTTC. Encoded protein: CASTSAGTTGGEQFF.

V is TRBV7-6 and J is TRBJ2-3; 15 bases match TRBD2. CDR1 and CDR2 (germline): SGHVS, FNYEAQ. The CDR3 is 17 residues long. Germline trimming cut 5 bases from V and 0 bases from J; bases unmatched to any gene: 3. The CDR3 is CASSRGLAGGSTDTQYF. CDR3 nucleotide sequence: TGTGCCAGCAGCCGCGGACTAGCGGGGGGGAGCACAGATACGCAGTATTTT. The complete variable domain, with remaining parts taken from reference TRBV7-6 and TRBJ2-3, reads GAGVSQSPRYKVTKRGQDVALRCDPISGHVSLYWYRQALGQGPEFLTYFNYEAQQDKSGLPNDRFSAERPEGSISTLTIQRTEQRDSAMYRCASSRGLAGGSTDTQYFGPGTRLTVL.

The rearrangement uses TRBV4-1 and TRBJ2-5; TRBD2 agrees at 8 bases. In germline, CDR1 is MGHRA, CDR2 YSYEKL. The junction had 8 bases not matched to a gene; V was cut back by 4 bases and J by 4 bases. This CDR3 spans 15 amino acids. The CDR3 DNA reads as TGCGCCAGCAGCCCTGGGGGTAGCGGGGCAGAGACCCAGTACTTC. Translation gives CASSPGGSGAETQYF.

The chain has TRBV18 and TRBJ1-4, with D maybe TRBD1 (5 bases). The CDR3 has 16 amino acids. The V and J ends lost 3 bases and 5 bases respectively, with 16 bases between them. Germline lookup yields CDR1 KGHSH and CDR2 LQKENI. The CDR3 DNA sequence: TGTGCCAGCTCACCCTATGGGGCAGCTTTAAATGAAAAACTGTTTTTT. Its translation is CASSPYGAALNEKLFF.

This CDR3 reads CASSPEFGSGTQYF. CDR3 DNA: TGTGCCAGCTCACCCGAGTTCGGTTCCGGGACCCAGTACTTC. This chain joins TRBV18 and TRBJ2-5; D gene uncertain. Germline CDR1 KGHSH, CDR2 LQKENI. V lost 3 bases, J lost 7 bases, and 15 bases lay in between. CDR3 length: 14 amino acids.

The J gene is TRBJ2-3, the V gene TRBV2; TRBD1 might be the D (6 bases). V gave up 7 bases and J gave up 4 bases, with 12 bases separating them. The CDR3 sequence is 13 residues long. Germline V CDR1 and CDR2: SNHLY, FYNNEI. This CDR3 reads CASTPGGPDTQYF. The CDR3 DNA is TGTGCCAGCACCCCTGGGGGCCCAGATACGCAGTATTTT.